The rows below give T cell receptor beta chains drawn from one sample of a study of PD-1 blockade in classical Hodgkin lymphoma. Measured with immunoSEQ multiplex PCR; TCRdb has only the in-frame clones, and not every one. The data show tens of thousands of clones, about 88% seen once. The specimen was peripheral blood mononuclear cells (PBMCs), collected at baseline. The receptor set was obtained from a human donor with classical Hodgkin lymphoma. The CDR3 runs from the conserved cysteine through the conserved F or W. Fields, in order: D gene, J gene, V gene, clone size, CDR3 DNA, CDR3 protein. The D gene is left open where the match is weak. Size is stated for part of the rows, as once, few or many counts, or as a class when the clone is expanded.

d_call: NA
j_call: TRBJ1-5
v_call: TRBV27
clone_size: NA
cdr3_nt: TGTGCCAGCAGTCCCGGGACCTTGGGGAGCAATCAGCCCCAGCATTTT
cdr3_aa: CASSPGTLGSNQPQHF

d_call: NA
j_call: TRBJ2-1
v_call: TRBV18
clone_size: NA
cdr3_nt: TGTGCCAGCTCACCAGCAGCTGGAACTCGGTACAATGAGCAGTTCTTC
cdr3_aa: CASSPAAGTRYNEQFF

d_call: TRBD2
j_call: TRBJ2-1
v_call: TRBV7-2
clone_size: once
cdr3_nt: TGTGCCAGCAGCTTTAGCGGGGGTTATGTGAGAGAGCAGTTCTTC
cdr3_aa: CASSFSGGYVREQFF

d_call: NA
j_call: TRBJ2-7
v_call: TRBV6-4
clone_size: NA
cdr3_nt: TGTGCCAGCATCCTAGACAAACCACCCCAGTACTTC
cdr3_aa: CASILDKPPQYF

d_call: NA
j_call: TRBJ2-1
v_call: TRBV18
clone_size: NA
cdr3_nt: TGTGCCAGCTCACCAATCTGGGACTTGGGGGAGCAGTTCTTC
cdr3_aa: CASSPIWDLGEQFF

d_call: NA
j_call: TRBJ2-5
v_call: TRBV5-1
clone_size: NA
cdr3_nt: TGCGCCAGCAGCCCCTGGCAGGCTGGAGAGACCCAGTACTTC
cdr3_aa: CASSPWQAGETQYF

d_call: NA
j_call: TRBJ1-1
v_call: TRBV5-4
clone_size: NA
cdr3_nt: TGTGCCAGCAGCTTTTTAGATTCTTGGGGGCAGGCTGAAGCTTTCTTT
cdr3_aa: CASSFLDSWGQAEAFF

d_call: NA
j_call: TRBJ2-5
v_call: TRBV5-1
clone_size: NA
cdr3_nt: TGCGCCAGCAGCTTAGGGACCCGGGGACAAGAGACCCAGTACTTC
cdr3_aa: CASSLGTRGQETQYF

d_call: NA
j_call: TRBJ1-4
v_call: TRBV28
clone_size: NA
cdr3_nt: TGTGCCAGCAGCCCTCCCGCGGGGTATGCAACTAATGAAAAACTGTTTTTT
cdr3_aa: CASSPPAGYATNEKLFF

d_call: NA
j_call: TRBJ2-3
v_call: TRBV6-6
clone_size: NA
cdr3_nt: TGTGCCAGCAGTTACAACCTCGGGACAGATACGCAGTATTTT
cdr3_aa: CASSYNLGTDTQYF

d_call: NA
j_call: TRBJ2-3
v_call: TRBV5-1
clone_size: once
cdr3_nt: TGCGCCAGCAGCCCCGGACTAACGGGTGCAGATACGCAGTATTTT
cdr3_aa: CASSPGLTGADTQYF

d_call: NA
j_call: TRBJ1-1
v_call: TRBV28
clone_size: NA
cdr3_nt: TGTGCCAGCAGCCTTCCGTCGGTAAGAGGGAGTATTAACACTGAAGCTTTCTTT
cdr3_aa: CASSLPSVRGSINTEAFF

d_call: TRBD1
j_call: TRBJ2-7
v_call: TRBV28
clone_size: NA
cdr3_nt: TGTGCCACCAGGGACAGGGGCTACGAGCAGTACTTC
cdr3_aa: CATRDRGYEQYF

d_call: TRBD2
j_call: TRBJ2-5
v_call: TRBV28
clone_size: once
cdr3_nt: TGTGCCAGCATGGGGGCCGGGAGGGGGCAAGAGACCCAGTACTTC
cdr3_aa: CASMGAGRGQETQYF

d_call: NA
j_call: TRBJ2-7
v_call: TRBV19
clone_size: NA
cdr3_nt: TGTGCCAGTAGTAGAGGGTACTCCTACGAGCAGTACTTC
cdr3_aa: CASSRGYSYEQYF

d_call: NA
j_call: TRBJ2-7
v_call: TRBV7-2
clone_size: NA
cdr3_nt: TGTGCCAGCAGCTTAGTGTCTGGGGACGAGCAGTACTTC
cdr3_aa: CASSLVSGDEQYF

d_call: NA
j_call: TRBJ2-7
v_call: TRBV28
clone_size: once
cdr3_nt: TGTGCCAGCAGTTTAAGGTGGGGGAACTACGAGCAGTACTTC
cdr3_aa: CASSLRWGNYEQYF

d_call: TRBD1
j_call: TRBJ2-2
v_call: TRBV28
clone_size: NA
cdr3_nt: TGTGCCAGCAGTTTATGGGCAGGGGGATTCACCGGGGAGCTGTTTTTT
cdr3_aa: CASSLWAGGFTGELFF

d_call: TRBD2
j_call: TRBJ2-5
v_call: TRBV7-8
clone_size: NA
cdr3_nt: TGTGCCAGCAGCCCCAGACTAGCGGTAGGGACCCAGTACTTC
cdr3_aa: CASSPRLAVGTQYF

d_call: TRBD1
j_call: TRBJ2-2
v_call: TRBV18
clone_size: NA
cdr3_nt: TGTGCCAGCTCAACAGGGGTCGCGAACACCGGGGAGCTGTTTTTT
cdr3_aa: CASSTGVANTGELFF

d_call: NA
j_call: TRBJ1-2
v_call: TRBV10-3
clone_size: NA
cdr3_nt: TGTGCCATCAGTGATCGGTCCGGGACACCTAACTATGGCTACACCTTC
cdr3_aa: CAISDRSGTPNYGYTF

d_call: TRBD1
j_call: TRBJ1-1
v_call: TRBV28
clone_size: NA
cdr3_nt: TGTGCCAGCAGTCATGACAGGGTTGGCACTGAAGCTTTCTTT
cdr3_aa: CASSHDRVGTEAFF

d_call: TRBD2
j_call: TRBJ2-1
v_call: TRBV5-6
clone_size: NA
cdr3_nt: TGTGCCAGCAGCTTGGTGGTAGCGGGAGGACTCAATGAGCAGTTCTTC
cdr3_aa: CASSLVVAGGLNEQFF

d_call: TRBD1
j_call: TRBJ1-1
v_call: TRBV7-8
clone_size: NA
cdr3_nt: TGTGCCAGCAGCTTAGACTCCTGGGCAGGGGGCACTGAAGCTTTCTTT
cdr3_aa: CASSLDSWAGGTEAFF

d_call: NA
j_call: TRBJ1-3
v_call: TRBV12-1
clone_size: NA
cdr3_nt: TGTGCCAGCAGCTTTGCCCCTCAGAGGGCCCTTCTTCCTGGAAACACCATATATTTT
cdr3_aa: CASSFAPQRALLPGNTIYF

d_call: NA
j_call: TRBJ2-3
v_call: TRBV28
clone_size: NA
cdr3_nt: TGTGCCAGCAGTTTTGCACAGGTTTCCCTCCGCACAGATACGCAGTATTTT
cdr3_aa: CASSFAQVSLRTDTQYF

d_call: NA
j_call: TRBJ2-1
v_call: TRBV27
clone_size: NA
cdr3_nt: TGTGCCAGCATGAGGACAGACAATGAGCAGTTCTTC
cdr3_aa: CASMRTDNEQFF

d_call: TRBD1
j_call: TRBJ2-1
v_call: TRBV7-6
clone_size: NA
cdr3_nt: TGTGCCAGCAGCCCGGGGACAGGGACTTGGATTGAGCAGTTCTTC
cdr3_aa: CASSPGTGTWIEQFF

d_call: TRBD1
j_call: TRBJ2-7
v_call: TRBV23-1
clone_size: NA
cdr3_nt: TGCGCCAGCAGTCATGGGACAGGGGCCGCGTTCAGCTCCTACGAGCAGTACTTC
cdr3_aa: CASSHGTGAAFSSYEQYF

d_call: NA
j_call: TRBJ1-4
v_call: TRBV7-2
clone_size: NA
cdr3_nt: TGTGCCAGCCAAGGGGGGCCTAATGAAAAACTGTTTTTT
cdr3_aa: CASQGGPNEKLFF

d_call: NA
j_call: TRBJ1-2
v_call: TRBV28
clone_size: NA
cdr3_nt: TGTGCCAGCAGTAGTCCTGGTTCCTCTTATGGCTACACCTTC
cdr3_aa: CASSSPGSSYGYTF

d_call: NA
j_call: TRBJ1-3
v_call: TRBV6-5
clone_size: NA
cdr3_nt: TGTGCCAGCAGTTACCGGGACGGAAACACCATATATTTT
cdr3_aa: CASSYRDGNTIYF

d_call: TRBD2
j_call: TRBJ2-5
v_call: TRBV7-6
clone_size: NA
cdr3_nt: TGTGCCAGCAGCTCGTCACTAGCGGAAGAGACCCAGTACTTC
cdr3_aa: CASSSSLAEETQYF

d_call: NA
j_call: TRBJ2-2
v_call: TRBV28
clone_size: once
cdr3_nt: TGTGCCAGCAGTAAGGGGCCGGGGGCATTGAACACCGGGGAGCTGTTTTTT
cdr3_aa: CASSKGPGALNTGELFF

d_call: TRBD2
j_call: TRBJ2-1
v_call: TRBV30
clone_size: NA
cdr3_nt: TGTGCCTGGAGGGATCTAGCGGGAGTCTATGATGAGCAGTTCTTC
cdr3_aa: CAWRDLAGVYDEQFF

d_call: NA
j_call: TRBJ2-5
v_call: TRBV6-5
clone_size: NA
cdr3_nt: TGTGCCAGCAGCCTCATGGGCGAAGAGACCCAGTACTTC
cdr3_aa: CASSLMGEETQYF

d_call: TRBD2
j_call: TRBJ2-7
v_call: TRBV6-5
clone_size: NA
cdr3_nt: TGTGCCAGCAGCCGCGACGGGGGGGGGCAGTACTTC
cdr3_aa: CASSRDGGGQYF

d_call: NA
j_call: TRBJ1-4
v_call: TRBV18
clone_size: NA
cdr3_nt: TGTGCCAGCCAGGAGCGGTCCGCTAATGAAAAACTGTTTTTT
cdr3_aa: CASQERSANEKLFF

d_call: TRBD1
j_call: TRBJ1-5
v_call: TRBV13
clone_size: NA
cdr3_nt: TGTGCCAGCAGCCAGGGACAGGGGAGTCATCAGCCCCAGCATTTT
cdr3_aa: CASSQGQGSHQPQHF

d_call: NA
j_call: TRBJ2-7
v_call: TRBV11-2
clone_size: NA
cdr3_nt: TGTGCCAGCAGCTTGGGGGCGGGAGTCGAGCAGTACTTC
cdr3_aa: CASSLGAGVEQYF

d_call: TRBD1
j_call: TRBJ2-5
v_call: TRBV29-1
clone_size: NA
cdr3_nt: TGCAGCACAGGACAGGCAGAGACCCAGTACTTC
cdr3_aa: CSTGQAETQYF

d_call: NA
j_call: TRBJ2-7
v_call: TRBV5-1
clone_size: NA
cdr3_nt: TGCGCCAGCAGCTTGTTACAGGGCCTCACTGGGCAGTACTTC
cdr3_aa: CASSLLQGLTGQYF

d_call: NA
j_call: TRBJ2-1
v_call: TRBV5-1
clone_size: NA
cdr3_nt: TGCGCCAGCAGTTTTACGGACTTCAGCCGCAGCTCCTACAATGAGCAGTTCTTC
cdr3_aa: CASSFTDFSRSSYNEQFF

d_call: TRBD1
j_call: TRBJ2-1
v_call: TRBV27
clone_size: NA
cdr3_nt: TGTGCCAGCAGTTTAGGGGACAGGCCCATGGGTGAGCAGTTCTTC
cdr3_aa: CASSLGDRPMGEQFF

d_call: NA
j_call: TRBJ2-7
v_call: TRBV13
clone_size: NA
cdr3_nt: TGTGCCAGCAGCATGGACACTTACTACGAGCAGTACTTC
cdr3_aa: CASSMDTYYEQYF

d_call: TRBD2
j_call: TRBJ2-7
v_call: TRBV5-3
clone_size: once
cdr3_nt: TGTGCCAGAAGCGCGAGTAGCGGGAGTAGGACGTCCTACGAGCAGTACTTC
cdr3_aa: CARSASSGSRTSYEQYF

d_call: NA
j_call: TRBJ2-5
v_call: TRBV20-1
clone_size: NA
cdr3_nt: TGCAGTGCTAGCAGTGAAGAGACCCAGTACTTC
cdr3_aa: CSASSEETQYF

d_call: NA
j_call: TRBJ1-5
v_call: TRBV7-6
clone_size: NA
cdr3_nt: TGTGCCAGCAGCTTAAGGTCGGGGATTGAGGGCAATCAGCCCCAGCATTTT
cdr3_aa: CASSLRSGIEGNQPQHF

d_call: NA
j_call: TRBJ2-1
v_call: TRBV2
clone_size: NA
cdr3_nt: TGTGCCAGCAGAGAACCGAGACTCTACAATGAGCAGTTCTTC
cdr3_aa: CASREPRLYNEQFF

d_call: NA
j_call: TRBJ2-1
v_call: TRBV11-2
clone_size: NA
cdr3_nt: TGTGCCAGCAGCTTCACGAATGAGCAGTTCTTC
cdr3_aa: CASSFTNEQFF

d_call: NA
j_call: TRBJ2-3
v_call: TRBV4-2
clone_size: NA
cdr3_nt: TGTGCCAGCAGCCAAGTTTCCGGGGGCACAGATACGCAGTATTTT
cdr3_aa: CASSQVSGGTDTQYF

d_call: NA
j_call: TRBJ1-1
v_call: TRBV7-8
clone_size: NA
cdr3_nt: TGTGCCAGCATCCCAATATCAGGGGCTGGCACTGAAGCTTTCTTT
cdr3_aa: CASIPISGAGTEAFF

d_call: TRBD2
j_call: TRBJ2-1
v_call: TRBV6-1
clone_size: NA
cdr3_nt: TGTGCCAGCAGTGAGCCTAGCGGGCCTAGCAATGAGCAGTTCTTC
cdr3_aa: CASSEPSGPSNEQFF

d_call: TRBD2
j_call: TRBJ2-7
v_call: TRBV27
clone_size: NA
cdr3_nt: TGTGCCAGCAGTTTTTCTAGCGGGCTATACGAGCAGTACTTC
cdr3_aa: CASSFSSGLYEQYF

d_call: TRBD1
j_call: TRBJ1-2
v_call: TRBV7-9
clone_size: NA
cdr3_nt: TGTGCCAGCAGCTCAGGGGGTGGTGGCTACACCTTC
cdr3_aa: CASSSGGGGYTF

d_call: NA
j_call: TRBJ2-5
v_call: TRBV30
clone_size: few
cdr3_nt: TGTGCCTGGAGTATTCAGGGGAAGACCCAGTACTTC
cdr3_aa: CAWSIQGKTQYF

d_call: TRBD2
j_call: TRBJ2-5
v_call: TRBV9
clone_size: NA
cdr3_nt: TGTGCCAGCAGCGGTAGCGGGACAAAGGAGACCCAGTACTTC
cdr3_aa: CASSGSGTKETQYF

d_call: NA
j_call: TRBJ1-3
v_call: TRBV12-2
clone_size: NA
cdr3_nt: TGTGCAAGTCGCTTACCCCAGGAGGGGTCAACTGGAAACACCATATATTTT
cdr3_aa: CASRLPQEGSTGNTIYF

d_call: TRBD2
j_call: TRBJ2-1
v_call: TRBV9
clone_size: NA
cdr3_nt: TGTGCCAGCAGCGACCCCGGGAGGGCCATTTACAATGAGCAGTTCTTC
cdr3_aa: CASSDPGRAIYNEQFF